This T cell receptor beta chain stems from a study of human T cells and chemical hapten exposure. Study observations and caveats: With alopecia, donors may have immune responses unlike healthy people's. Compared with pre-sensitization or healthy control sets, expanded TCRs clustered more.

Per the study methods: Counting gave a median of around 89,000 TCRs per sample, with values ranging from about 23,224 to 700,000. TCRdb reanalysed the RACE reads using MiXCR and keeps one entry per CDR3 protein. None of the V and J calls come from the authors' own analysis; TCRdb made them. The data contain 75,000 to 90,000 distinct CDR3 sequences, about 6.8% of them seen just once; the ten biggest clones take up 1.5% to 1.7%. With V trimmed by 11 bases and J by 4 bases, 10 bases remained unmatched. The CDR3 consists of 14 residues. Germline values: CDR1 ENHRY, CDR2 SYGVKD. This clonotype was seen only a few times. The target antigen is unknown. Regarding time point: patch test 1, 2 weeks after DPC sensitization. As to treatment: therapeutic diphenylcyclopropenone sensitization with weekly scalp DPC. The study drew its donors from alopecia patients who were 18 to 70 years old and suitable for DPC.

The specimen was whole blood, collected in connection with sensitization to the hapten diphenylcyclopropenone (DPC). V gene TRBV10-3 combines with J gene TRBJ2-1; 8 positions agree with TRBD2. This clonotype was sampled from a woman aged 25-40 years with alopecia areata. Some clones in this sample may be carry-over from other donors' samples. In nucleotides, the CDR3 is TGTGCCTCCCGCCAGGCTAGCGGGTACAATGAGCAGTTCTTC. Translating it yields CASRQASGYNEQFF.